This TCR beta chain was identified in a study of blood T cells in healthy people across ages. This CDR3 is 15 amino acids long. Trimming stripped 0 bases from V and 4 bases from J, with 10 bases between. Per germline, CDR1 SGHRS and CDR2 YFSETQ. Primed by a sample-barcoded 5' primer and a J-beta primer mix, a second PCR proceeded for about 7 to 11 cycles. TCRdb reprocessed the 5' RACE reads via MiXCR and lists one record per CDR3 protein. The repertoire has some 790,000 distinct CDR3 sequences, more than 25% of them found once; the top ten carry around 15%. This clonotype was detected only a few times.

The material sequenced was blood. The chain has TRBV5-1 and TRBJ2-2; unclear D gene. This sequence originates from a woman aged 80 or over in good health. The CDR3 sequence: CASSLEGVGTGELFF. As DNA, the CDR3 is TGCGCCAGCAGCTTGGAGGGCGTGGGCACCGGGGAGCTGTTTTTT.